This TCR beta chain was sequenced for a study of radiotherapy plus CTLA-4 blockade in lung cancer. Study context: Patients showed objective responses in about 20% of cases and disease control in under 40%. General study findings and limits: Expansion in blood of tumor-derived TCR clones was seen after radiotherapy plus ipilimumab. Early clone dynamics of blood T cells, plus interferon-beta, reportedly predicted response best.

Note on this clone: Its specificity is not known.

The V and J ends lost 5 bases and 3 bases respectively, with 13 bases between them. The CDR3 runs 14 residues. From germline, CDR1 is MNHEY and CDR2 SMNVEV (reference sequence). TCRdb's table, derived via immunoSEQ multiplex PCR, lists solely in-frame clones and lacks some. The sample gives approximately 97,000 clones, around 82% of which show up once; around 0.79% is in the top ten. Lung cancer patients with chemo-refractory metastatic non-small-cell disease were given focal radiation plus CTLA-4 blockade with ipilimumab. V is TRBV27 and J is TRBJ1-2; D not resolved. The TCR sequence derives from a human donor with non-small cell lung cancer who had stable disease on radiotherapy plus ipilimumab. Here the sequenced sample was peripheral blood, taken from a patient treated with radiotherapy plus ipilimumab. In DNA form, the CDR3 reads TGTGCCAGCAGTCTACACCTGGGGTACTATGGCTACACCTTC. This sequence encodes CASSLHLGYYGYTF.